This TCR beta chain was profiled in a study of T-cell reconstitution after alpha-beta-depleted transplantation in children. To note about this clonotype: The junction does not match germline at one end; this may be a read error.

A library of TCRbeta sequences, prepared with unique molecular identifiers, was generated. MiXCR, applied by TCRdb to the PCR reads, yields one record per CDR3 protein. The data show about 140,000 distinct CDR3 sequences, roughly 9% seen once. CDR3 length equals 16 residues. From germline, CDR1 is MGHDK and CDR2 SYGVNS. The sequencing here drew on PBMCs, mostly from graft donor cells, taken 180 days after TCRalphabeta/CD19-depleted stem cell transplant. This sequence joins TRBV25-1 and TRBJ1-1, with 7 bases that match TRBD1. The TCR comes from a female patient between 2 and 15 years old who had a stem cell transplant for congenital amegakaryocytic thrombocytopenia, so the T cells may come from the graft donor. CDR3: CASSESRGGGNTGAFF. CDR3 coding DNA: TGTGCCAGCAGTGAATCTCGAGGGGGCGGAAACACTGGAGCTTTCTTT.